These 11 T cell receptor beta chains were all obtained from the same sample, sequenced in a study of blood T cell repertoires in COVID-19. Repertoires were generated with immunoSEQ multiplex PCR, while TCRdb's copy carries only in-frame clones and drops some. In the table there are around 120,000 clones, around 90% of which are singletons. Sequenced material: peripheral blood. The source of these receptors is a woman aged 55-70 years with COVID-19, enrolled during active disease.

This chain uses TRBV6-5 with TRBJ1-2; D uncertain. The germline V gene has CDR1 MNHEY and CDR2 SVGAGI. V lost 0 bases and J lost 11, with 16 bases in between. The length of the CDR3 is 14 residues. This chain's CDR3 is CASSYSIVFQEYTF. In DNA form, the CDR3 reads TGTGCCAGCAGTTACTCGATTGTTTTTCAAGAGTACACCTTC.

The chain couples TRBV15 to TRBJ1-4, with D hard to call. The V gene lost 0 bases and the J gene lost 4 bases, with 9 bases spanning the gap. In germline, CDR1 is LNHNV, CDR2 YYDKDF (reference sequence). There are 15 residues in the CDR3. CDR3 amino acids: CATSRERRRNEKLFF. CDR3 bases: TGTGCCACCAGCAGAGAGCGGCGACGTAATGAAAAACTGTTTTTT.

The chain uses TRBV11-2 and TRBJ1-3, with 9 bases aligning to TRBD1. The CDR3 length is 17 residues. V gave up 1 base and J gave up 0 bases; unmatched junction bases: 4. The germline V gene has CDR1 SGHAT and CDR2 FQNNGV. The CDR3 is CASSLVTGGSSGNTIYF. CDR3 in DNA: TGTGCCAGCAGCTTAGTAACAGGGGGCAGCTCTGGAAACACCATATATTTT. The complete variable domain, with remaining parts taken from reference TRBV11-2 and TRBJ1-3, reads EAGVAQSPRYKIIEKRQSVAFWCNPISGHATLYWYQQILGQGPKLLIQFQNNGVVDDSQLPKDRFSAERLKGVDSTLKIQPAKLEDSAVYLCASSLVTGGSSGNTIYFGEGSWLTVV.

The rearrangement uses TRBV18 and TRBJ1-5, with a possible D match to TRBD1 (6 bases). Germline CDR1 and CDR2: KGHSH and LQKENI. V was cut by 5 bases and J by 0 bases, with 11 bases left in between. The CDR3 contains 15 residues. The DNA for the CDR3 is TGTGCCAGCTCAAAGTCAGGGGATAGCAATCAGCCCCAGCATTTT. It specifies CASSKSGDSNQPQHF.

This clone was recorded once. V and J are TRBV10-3 and TRBJ1-5; a possible D gene is TRBD1 (5 bases). Germline CDR1 ENHRY, CDR2 SYGVKD. The CDR3 length is 12 residues. V was pared by 10 bases and J by 1 base, with 8 bases between. This chain's CDR3 is CATRTSNQPQHF. In DNA form, the CDR3 reads TGTGCCACCCGGACAAGCAATCAGCCCCAGCATTTT.

This sequence joins TRBV9 and TRBJ2-3, with no clear D. From germline, CDR1 is SGDLS and CDR2 YYNGEE. The CDR3 is 15 amino acids. Trimming took off 0 bases at V and 0 bases at J, with 8 bases between the two ends. In nucleotides, the CDR3 is TGTGCCAGCAGCGTAGGGAGTTTTAGCACAGATACGCAGTATTTT. Translating it yields CASSVGSFSTDTQYF.

The chain links TRBV2 to TRBJ2-1; D possibly corresponds to TRBD2 (5 bases). V was trimmed by 4 bases and J by 15 bases, leaving 16 bases between them. Germline CDR1 and CDR2: SNHLY and FYNNEI. This CDR3 is 12 amino acids long. CDR3 DNA sequence: TGTGCCAGCAGTGTTGAGGGCAGTCTGGCGTTCTTC. Encoded protein: CASSVEGSLAFF.

The J gene is TRBJ2-1, the V gene TRBV18; 11 bases agree with TRBD2. V trimming: 2 bases; J trimming: 3 bases; junction bases outside the gene matches: 6. CDR1 is KGHSH and CDR2 is LQKENI in the germline V gene. The CDR3 spans 17 residues. The CDR3 is CASSPALLAGGYNEQFF. CDR3 coding DNA: TGTGCCAGCTCACCAGCCCTCCTAGCGGGGGGCTACAATGAGCAGTTCTTC.

The chain employs TRBV6-1 and TRBJ2-5; D might be TRBD2 (6 bases). CDR1 is MNHNS, CDR2 SASEGT, per germline. The CDR3 extends over 15 amino acids. V was shortened by 5 bases and J by 5 bases, with 18 bases between the two germline ends. The CDR3 coding sequence is TGTGCCAGCAGTTCAAACCGCGGGGCTGAGGAGACCCAGTACTTC. Translating it yields CASSSNRGAEETQYF.

This chain uses TRBV14 with TRBJ2-2; D remains ambiguous. This CDR3 has 14 residues. V dropped 1 base and J dropped 2 bases, with 5 bases sitting between them. The germline V gene encodes CDR1 SGHDN and CDR2 FVKESK. The CDR3 loop is CASSQALNTGELFF. For the CDR3, the DNA is TGTGCCAGCAGCCAAGCGCTAAACACCGGGGAGCTGTTTTTT.

V and J are TRBV18 and TRBJ1-2; D remains unclear. CDR1 KGHSH and CDR2 LQKENI come from the germline V gene. CDR3 length: 13 residues. Deletions cut 1 base from V and 3 bases from J, with 6 bases between. CDR3 sequence: CASSPRVDYGYTF. CDR3 coding DNA: TGTGCCAGCTCACCACGAGTAGACTATGGCTACACCTTC.